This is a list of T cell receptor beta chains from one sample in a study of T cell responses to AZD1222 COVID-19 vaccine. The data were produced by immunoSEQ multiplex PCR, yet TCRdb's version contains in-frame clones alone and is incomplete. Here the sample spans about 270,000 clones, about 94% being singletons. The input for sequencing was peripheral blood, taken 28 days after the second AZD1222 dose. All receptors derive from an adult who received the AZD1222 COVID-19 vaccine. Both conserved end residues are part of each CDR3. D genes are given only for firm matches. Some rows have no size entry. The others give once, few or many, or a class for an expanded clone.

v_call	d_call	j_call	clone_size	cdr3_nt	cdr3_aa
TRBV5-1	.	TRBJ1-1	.	TGCGCCAGCAGCTTAAGTTTGAGTCTTGGCACTGAAGCTTTCTTT	CASSLSLSLGTEAFF
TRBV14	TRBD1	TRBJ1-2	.	TGTGCCAGCAGCCAAGTGGACGACAGGGGCCACTATGGCTACACCTTC	CASSQVDDRGHYGYTF
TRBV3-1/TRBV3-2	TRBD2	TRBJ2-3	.	TGTGCCAGCAGCGAGGGACTAGCGGGGGACACAGATACGCAGTATTTT	CASSEGLAGDTDTQYF
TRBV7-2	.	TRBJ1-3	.	TGTGCCAGCAGCTTAGTAAGCAGGGGCGGAAACACCATATATTTT	CASSLVSRGGNTIYF
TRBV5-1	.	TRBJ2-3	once	TGCGCCAGCAGCTTGGGGCAGGCCCCGGATACGCAGTATTTT	CASSLGQAPDTQYF
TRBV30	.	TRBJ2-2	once	TGTGCCTGGAGTTTAGGGGCGGCGAACACCGGGGAGCTGTTTTTT	CAWSLGAANTGELFF
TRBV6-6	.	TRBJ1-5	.	TGTGCCAGCAGTGATAGGGGTGAACGCAATCAGCCCCAGCATTTT	CASSDRGERNQPQHF
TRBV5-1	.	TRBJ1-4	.	TGCGCCAGCAGCTTGGGACGGCCGCCTAATGAAAAACTGTTTTTT	CASSLGRPPNEKLFF
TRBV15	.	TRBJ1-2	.	TGTGCCACCAGCAGAGATCTAGGACAGACGGGTGGCTACACCTTC	CATSRDLGQTGGYTF
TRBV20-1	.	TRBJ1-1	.	TGCAGTGCTAGTAAGGGGCCGACGAACACTGAAGCTTTCTTT	CSASKGPTNTEAFF
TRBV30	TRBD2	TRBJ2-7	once	TGTGCCTGGAAGGCGGGGGGCGTCGAGCAGTACTTC	CAWKAGGVEQYF
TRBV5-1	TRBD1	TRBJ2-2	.	TGCGCCAGCAGCTCGGGACAGGGATCGATCGGGGAGCTGTTTTTT	CASSSGQGSIGELFF
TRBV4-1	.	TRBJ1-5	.	TGCGCCAGCAGCCAAGAAGACCGGGCCAGCAATCAGCCCCAGCATTTT	CASSQEDRASNQPQHF
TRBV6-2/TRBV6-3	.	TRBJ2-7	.	TGTGCCAGCAGTTACTCCAGGACATTTGCCGAGCAGTACTTC	CASSYSRTFAEQYF
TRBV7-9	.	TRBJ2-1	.	TGTGCCAGCAGCACCTGGGACTCCGAGCAGTTCTTC	CASSTWDSEQFF
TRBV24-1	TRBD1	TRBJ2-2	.	TGTGCCACCAGTGATCCTACAGGGGGGCGGAACACCGGGGAGCTGTTTTTT	CATSDPTGGRNTGELFF
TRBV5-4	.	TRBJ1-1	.	TGTGCCAGCAGCTTGTGGGTTAGCACTGAAGCTTTCTTT	CASSLWVSTEAFF
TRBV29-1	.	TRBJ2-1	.	TGCAGCGTTTCACAGGGAGGTTATGAGCAGTTCTTC	CSVSQGGYEQFF
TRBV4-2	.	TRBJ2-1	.	TGTGCCAGCAGCCAAGAAGGAGAGCAGTTCTTC	CASSQEGEQFF
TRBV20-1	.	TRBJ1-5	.	TGCAGTGCTAGTAACCCGTGGTGGAGCAATCAGCCCCAGCATTTT	CSASNPWWSNQPQHF
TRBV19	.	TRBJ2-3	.	TGTGCCAGTAGTCCACAACGTCGAGATACGCAGTATTTT	CASSPQRRDTQYF
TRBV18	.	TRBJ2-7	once	TGTGCCAGCTCACGCGACTCCTACGAGCAGTACTTC	CASSRDSYEQYF
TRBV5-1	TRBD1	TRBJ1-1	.	TGCGCCAGCAGCTTGACAGGGGACACTGAAGCTTTCTTT	CASSLTGDTEAFF
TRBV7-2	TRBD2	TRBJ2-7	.	TGTGCCAGCAGCGACGCGGGAGAATACGAGCAGTACTTC	CASSDAGEYEQYF
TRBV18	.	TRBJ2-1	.	TGTGCCAGCTCACAACCCGGCCAAGACCGAAATGAGCAGTTCTTC	CASSQPGQDRNEQFF